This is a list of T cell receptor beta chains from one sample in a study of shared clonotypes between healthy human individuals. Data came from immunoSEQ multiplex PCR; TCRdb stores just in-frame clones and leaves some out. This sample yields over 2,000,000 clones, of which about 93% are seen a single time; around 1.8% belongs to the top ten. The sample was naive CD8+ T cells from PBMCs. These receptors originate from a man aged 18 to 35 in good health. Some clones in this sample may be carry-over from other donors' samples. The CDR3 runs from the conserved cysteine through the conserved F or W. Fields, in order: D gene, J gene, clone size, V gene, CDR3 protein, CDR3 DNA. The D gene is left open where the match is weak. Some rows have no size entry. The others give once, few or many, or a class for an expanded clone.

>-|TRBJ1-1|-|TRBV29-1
CSAVGVRRGTEAFF
TGCAGCGCTGTTGGGGTGAGACGGGGCACTGAAGCTTTCTTT
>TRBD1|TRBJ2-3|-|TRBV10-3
CAISESGDRLTDTQYF
TGTGCCATCAGTGAGTCAGGGGACAGGCTTACAGATACGCAGTATTTT
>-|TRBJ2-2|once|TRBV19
CASRAAGTGELFF
TGTGCCAGTAGAGCGGCGGGGACCGGGGAGCTGTTTTTT
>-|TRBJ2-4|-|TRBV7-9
CASSFPGEEGYF
TGTGCCAGCAGCTTCCCCGGAGAGGAGGGGTACTTC
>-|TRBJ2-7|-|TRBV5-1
CASSLGTGFYEQYF
TGCGCCAGCAGCTTGGGGACTGGATTCTACGAGCAGTACTTC
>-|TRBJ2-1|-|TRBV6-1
CASSDQRRGHPYNEQFF
TGTGCCAGCAGTGACCAGCGGCGGGGACACCCCTACAATGAGCAGTTCTTC
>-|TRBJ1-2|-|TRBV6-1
CASSEGAVNYGYTF
TGTGCCAGCAGTGAAGGGGCAGTCAACTATGGCTACACCTTC
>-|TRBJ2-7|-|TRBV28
CASSLRPEAYEQYF
TGTGCCAGCAGTTTACGGCCGGAGGCCTACGAGCAGTACTTC
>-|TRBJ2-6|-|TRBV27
CASSYGSGANVLTF
TGTGCCAGCAGTTACGGCTCTGGGGCCAACGTCCTGACTTTC
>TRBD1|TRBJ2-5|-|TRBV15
CATSTIDRGWEETQYF
TGTGCCACCAGCACCATTGACAGGGGTTGGGAAGAGACCCAGTACTTC
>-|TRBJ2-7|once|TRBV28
CASSFVQGSYEQYF
TGTGCCAGCAGTTTTGTCCAGGGGTCCTACGAGCAGTACTTC
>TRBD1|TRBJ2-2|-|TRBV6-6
CASSYSGTGITGELFF
TGTGCCAGCAGTTACTCCGGGACAGGGATCACCGGGGAGCTGTTTTTT
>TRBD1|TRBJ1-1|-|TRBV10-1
CASSENRGRGMNTEAFF
TGCGCCAGCAGTGAGAACAGGGGGCGAGGAATGAACACTGAAGCTTTCTTT
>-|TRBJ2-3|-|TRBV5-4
CASSFSGDTQYF
TGTGCCAGCAGCTTTTCTGGGGATACGCAGTATTTT
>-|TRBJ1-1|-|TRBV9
CASSVVPGPALEAFF
TGTGCCAGCAGCGTAGTACCGGGGCCAGCCCTTGAAGCTTTCTTT
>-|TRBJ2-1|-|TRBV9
CASSVGGFPNEQFF
TGTGCCAGCAGCGTAGGCGGCTTTCCCAATGAGCAGTTCTTC
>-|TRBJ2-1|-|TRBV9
CASSALHPGPQFF
TGTGCCAGCAGCGCCCTCCACCCGGGGCCGCAGTTCTTC
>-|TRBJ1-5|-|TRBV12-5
CASGFWGSNQPQHF
TGTGCTAGTGGTTTCTGGGGGAGCAATCAGCCCCAGCATTTT
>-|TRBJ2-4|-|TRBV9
CASSVPGNIQYF
TGTGCCAGCAGCGTCCCGGGAAACATTCAGTACTTC
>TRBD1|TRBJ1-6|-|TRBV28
CASSLRTGGSYNSPLHF
TGTGCCAGCAGTTTACGAACAGGGGGCTCCTATAATTCACCCCTCCACTTT
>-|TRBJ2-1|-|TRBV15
CATSRERGPSYNEQFF
TGTGCCACCAGCAGAGAAAGGGGCCCTTCCTACAATGAGCAGTTCTTC
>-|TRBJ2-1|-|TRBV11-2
CASSFVADEQFF
TGTGCCAGCAGCTTTGTGGCGGATGAGCAGTTCTTC
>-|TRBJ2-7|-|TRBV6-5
CASSGRESYEQYF
TGTGCCAGCAGCGGGCGGGAATCCTACGAGCAGTACTTC
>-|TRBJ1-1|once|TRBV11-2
CASSLSRTGNTEAFF
TGTGCCAGCAGCTTAAGTCGAACAGGGAACACTGAAGCTTTCTTT
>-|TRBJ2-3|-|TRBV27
CASSLFAGATDTQYF
TGTGCCAGCAGTTTATTTGCGGGGGCGACAGATACGCAGTATTTT
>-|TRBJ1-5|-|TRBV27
CASSFPGHFLRQPQHF
TGTGCCAGCAGTTTTCCGGGACACTTTTTGCGCCAGCCCCAGCATTTT
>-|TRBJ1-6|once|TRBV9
CASSDRDLTHSPLHF
TGTGCCAGCAGCGACCGGGACCTAACACATTCACCCCTCCACTTT
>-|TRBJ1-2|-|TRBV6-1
CASYIAPQGGYGYTF
TGTGCCAGCTATATCGCACCCCAGGGTGGCTATGGCTACACCTTC
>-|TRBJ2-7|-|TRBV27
CASSWTGTRSYEQYF
TGTGCCAGCAGTTGGACAGGGACTAGATCCTACGAGCAGTACTTC
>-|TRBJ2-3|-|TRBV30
CAWSLLPVAIRASTDTQYF
TGTGCCTGGAGTCTGCTACCGGTGGCCATCCGGGCTAGCACAGATACGCAGTATTTT
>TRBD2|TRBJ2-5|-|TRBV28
CASSFGLVGTGETQYF
TGTGCCAGCAGTTTCGGACTAGTAGGGACCGGAGAGACCCAGTACTTC
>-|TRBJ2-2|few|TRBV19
CASQFHGRELFF
TGTGCCAGTCAATTCCACGGCAGGGAGCTGTTTTTT
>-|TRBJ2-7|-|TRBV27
CASSPRGHEQYF
TGTGCCAGCAGTCCCCGGGGACACGAGCAGTACTTC
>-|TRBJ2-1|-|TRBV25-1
CASSGRAQIGNEQFF
TGTGCCAGCAGCGGGAGAGCCCAAATTGGAAATGAGCAGTTCTTC
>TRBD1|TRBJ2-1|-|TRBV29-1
CSATGGNEQFF
TGCAGCGCGACAGGGGGGAATGAGCAGTTCTTC
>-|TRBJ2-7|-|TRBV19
CASTPDSKGYREQYF
TGTGCCAGTACTCCTGATTCTAAGGGGTACCGCGAGCAGTACTTC
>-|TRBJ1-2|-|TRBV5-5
CASGLQGTYGYTF
TGTGCCAGCGGTTTACAGGGTACCTATGGCTACACCTTC
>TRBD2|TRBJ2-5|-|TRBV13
CASSMSGRAGETQYF
TGTGCCAGCAGCATGAGCGGGAGGGCCGGGGAGACCCAGTACTTC
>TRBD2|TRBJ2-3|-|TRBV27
CASSVRSGSEEDTQYF
TGTGCCAGCAGTGTGCGTAGCGGGAGTGAGGAAGATACGCAGTATTTT
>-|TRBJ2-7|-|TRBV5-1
CASSWTPSNEQYF
TGCGCCAGCAGCTGGACACCAAGCAACGAGCAGTACTTC
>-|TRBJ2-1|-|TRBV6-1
CASSRREYNEQFF
TGTGCCAGCTCCCGACGGGAATACAATGAGCAGTTCTTC
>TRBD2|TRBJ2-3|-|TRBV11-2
CASRPLSTSGSSDTQYF
TGTGCCAGCAGACCGCTGTCGACTAGCGGGAGTTCAGATACGCAGTATTTT
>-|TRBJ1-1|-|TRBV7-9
CASGTGTEAFF
TGTGCCAGCGGGACGGGAACTGAAGCTTTCTTT
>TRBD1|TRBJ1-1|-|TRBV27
CASSLSGTGGVGTEAFF
TGTGCCAGCAGTTTGTCCGGGACAGGCGGCGTTGGCACTGAAGCTTTCTTT
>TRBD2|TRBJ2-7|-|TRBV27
CASSPRTSGEQYF
TGTGCCAGCAGTCCCAGGACTAGCGGCGAGCAGTACTTC
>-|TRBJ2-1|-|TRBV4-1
CASSQGRGMNEQFF
TGCGCCAGCAGCCAAGGACGGGGTATGAATGAGCAGTTCTTC
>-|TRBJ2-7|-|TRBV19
CASSLDSYEQYF
TGTGCCAGTAGTCTCGACAGCTACGAGCAGTACTTC
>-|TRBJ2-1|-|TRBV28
CASSLRRYNGEQFF
TGTGCCAGCAGTTTAAGGCGCTACAACGGTGAGCAGTTCTTC
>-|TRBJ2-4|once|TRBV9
CASSPGDSQNIQYF
TGTGCCAGCAGCCCGGGGGACAGCCAAAACATTCAGTACTTC
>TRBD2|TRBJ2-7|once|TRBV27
CASSSLNLAGGHYEQYF
TGTGCCAGCAGTTCCCTGAACCTCGCGGGAGGGCACTACGAGCAGTACTTC
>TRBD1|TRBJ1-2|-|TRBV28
CASSQPGQLSNYGYTF
TGTGCCAGCAGCCAGCCGGGACAGCTTTCGAACTATGGCTACACCTTC
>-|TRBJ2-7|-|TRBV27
CASTAQQGPNYEQYF
TGTGCCAGCACGGCTCAACAGGGACCAAACTACGAGCAGTACTTC
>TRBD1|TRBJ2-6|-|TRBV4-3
CASSHLYGTGASGANVLTF
TGCGCCAGCAGCCACCTTTATGGGACAGGGGCCTCTGGGGCCAACGTCCTGACTTTC
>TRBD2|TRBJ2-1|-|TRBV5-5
CASSLRLAGDYNEQFF
TGTGCCAGCAGCTTACGACTAGCGGGGGACTACAATGAGCAGTTCTTC
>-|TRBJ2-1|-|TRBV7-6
CASSLALWANGYEQFF
TGTGCCAGCAGCTTAGCGCTATGGGCCAATGGGTATGAGCAGTTCTTC
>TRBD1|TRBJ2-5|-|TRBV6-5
CASSYLGTGGGETQYF
TGTGCCAGCAGTTACCTCGGGACAGGGGGAGGAGAGACCCAGTACTTC
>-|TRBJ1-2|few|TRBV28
CASSLPVRRGWNYGYTF
TGTGCCAGCAGTTTACCAGTCAGAAGGGGATGGAACTATGGCTACACCTTC
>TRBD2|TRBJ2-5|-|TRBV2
CASSERWLADGRGETQYF
TGTGCCAGCAGTGAAAGGTGGCTAGCGGATGGTAGAGGAGAGACCCAGTACTTC